This T cell receptor beta chain was captured in a study of blood T cell repertoires in COVID-19. Background on the study: The origin of the acute and convalescent COVID-19 samples was the United States, Italy and Spain.

Germline assignment: CDR1 SGHNT and CDR2 YENEEA. J gave up 3 bases and V 0 bases, and 4 bases lay outside the gene matches. This CDR3 comprises 16 residues. Living in 24 US areas, the participants were between roughly 18 and 95 years of age. Participants reported their clinical history, and cohort assignment relied on those reports. Shortly before study entry, within 2 weeks, exposed participants had met a COVID-19 case. Here immunoSEQ multiplex PCR was the method, and the copy in TCRdb shows in-frame clones only, minus some. The data hold around 340,000 clones, with about 90% observed a single time. V usage is TRBV11-3 and J usage is TRBJ1-4; 7 nucleotides match TRBD1. Sequencing was performed on PBMCs or T cells enriched from blood (not recorded which). The sequence was obtained from a woman aged 25 to 39 who had been exposed to COVID-19. The CDR3 sequence: CASSLDGGQPNEKLFF. CDR3 in DNA: TGTGCCAGCAGCTTAGATGGGGGACAGCCTAATGAAAAACTGTTTTTT.